This paragraph reports one T cell receptor beta chain. Its antigen is still unknown. This record comes from a study of identifying expanded T cells in peripheral blood. No infections or other immune events were documented during collection. Study findings and constraints: Differentially abundant clones: roughly 1.2 between replicates, 16.4 at 2 to 3 weeks, 19 to 20 at four. Across healthy donors, higher total template counts meant significantly greater roughly 2-week count variance.

Libraries were prepared by immunoSEQ multiplex PCR; TCRdb keeps only in-frame clonotypes and omits some of them. The sample yields tens of thousands of clones, about 83% seen once. Germline V CDR1 and CDR2: SGHTA, FQGNSA. The CDR3 length is 15 residues. Trimming shortened V by 2 bases and J by 7 bases, and 14 bases separated the two germline ends. The sample comprised blood. The J gene is TRBJ1-4, the V gene TRBV7-2; TRBD1 is a possible D gene (6 bases). The TCR was taken from a person between 18 and 75 years old in good health. The CDR3 loop reads CASSLRGAGGEKLFF. CDR3 nucleotide sequence: TGTGCCAGCAGCTTAAGGGGGGCCGGTGGTGAAAAACTGTTTTTT.